Following are 14 T cell receptor beta chains from one sample sequenced in a study of OX40 agonist ivuxolimab in advanced cancers. Clones were sequenced by immunoSEQ multiplex PCR, and TCRdb holds only the in-frame ones, with some missing. The sample records tens of thousands of clones, 90% being singletons. The sample was CD4+ or CD8+ T cells sorted from blood, taken in a trial of the OX40 agonist ivuxolimab. These receptors originate from an adult with an advanced solid tumor such as melanoma, head and neck, liver or kidney cancer.

The genes are TRBV4-3 and TRBJ2-7; D is uncertain. Germline values: CDR1 LGHNA, CDR2 YSLEER. V was shortened by 1 base and J by 6 bases, with 13 bases between the two germline ends. The CDR3 totals 14 residues. In DNA, the CDR3 is TGCGCCAGCAGCCAAGTTATAACCAAGGCCGAGCAGTACTTC. Translating gives CASSQVITKAEQYF.

V usage is TRBV18 and J usage is TRBJ2-1; the D gene is possibly TRBD1 (6 bases). Trimming pared 5 bases from V and 9 bases from J, leaving 14 bases between. The CDR3 sequence is 13 residues long. Germline CDR1 KGHSH, CDR2 LQKENI. CDR3 loop: CASSSTGNGEQFF. The CDR3 DNA reads TGTGCCAGCTCATCAACAGGGAATGGTGAGCAGTTCTTC.

This clone was counted a few times. The V and J genes are TRBV7-9 and TRBJ1-1, with D unclear. CDR3 length: 14 residues. With 5 bases removed from V and 3 bases from J, the gap between germline ends came to 13 bases. Germline loops: CDR1 SEHNR, CDR2 FQNEAQ (reference sequence). CDR3 sequence: CASSRTTLDTEAFF. For the CDR3, the DNA is TGTGCCAGCAGCCGTACCACGCTGGACACTGAAGCTTTCTTT.

This CDR3 is CSVGGGGVDTQYF. The CDR3 DNA reads TGCAGCGTTGGAGGGGGTGGAGTGGATACGCAGTATTTT. The chain combines TRBV29-1 with TRBJ2-3; a weak D match, TRBD1 (6 bases). The CDR3 length is 13 residues. V gave up 4 bases and J gave up 6 bases, with 14 bases separating them. The V gene's germline CDR1 is SQVTM and CDR2 ANQGSEA.

The chain recombines TRBV7-2 with TRBJ2-5; D is possibly TRBD1 (6 bases). CDR1 and CDR2 (germline): SGHTA, FQGNSA. This CDR3 is built from 15 residues. Trimming pared 5 bases from V and 1 base from J, leaving 14 bases between. CDR3 sequence (DNA): TGTGCCAGCAGCCTATCCACAGGGCTCCAAGAGACCCAGTACTTC. Its protein is CASSLSTGLQETQYF.

This clone was seen once. The rearrangement uses TRBV19 and TRBJ2-3; perhaps TRBD2 as D (6 bases). V was cut by 3 bases and J by 4 bases, with 11 bases left in between. This CDR3 contains 14 residues. Germline V CDR1 and CDR2: LNHDA, SQIVND (reference sequence). In DNA form, the CDR3 reads TGTGCCAGTAGTATTACCGGGGGATCAGATACGCAGTATTTT. Encoded protein: CASSITGGSDTQYF.

The CDR3 region is CASSLGGTSEYYEQYF. The CDR3 DNA reads as TGTGCCAGCAGCTTAGGGGGGACTAGCGAGTACTACGAGCAGTACTTC. The J gene is TRBJ2-7, the V gene TRBV7-2, with TRBD2 matching over 10 bases. V shed 1 base, J shed 3 bases, and the junction held 6 bases outside the gene matches. Germline lookup yields CDR1 SGHTA and CDR2 FQGNSA. The CDR3 extends over 16 amino acids.

The sample holds one count of this clone. J is TRBJ2-7 and V is TRBV5-4; 10 bases are a match to TRBD1. Germline V gene lookup returns CDR1 SGHNT and CDR2 YYREEE (reference sequence). The trim removed 4 bases at V and 1 base at J, leaving 2 bases unmatched. This CDR3 spans 14 amino acids. The CDR3 nucleotides are TGTGCCAGCAGCCAGGACAGGGGGTCCTACGAGCAGTACTTC. Protein product: CASSQDRGSYEQYF.

The chain recombines TRBV7-9 with TRBJ2-1; 9 bases are shared with TRBD2. The CDR3 sequence is 15 residues long. CDR1 and CDR2 from the germline V gene are SEHNR and FQNEAQ (reference sequence). V dropped 3 bases and J dropped 1; count of bases not matched to a gene: 1. The CDR3 here is CASSFAGGSYNEQFF. The CDR3 DNA is TGTGCCAGCAGCTTTGCGGGGGGGTCCTACAATGAGCAGTTCTTC.

The gene calls are TRBV7-2 and TRBJ1-2; D gene ambiguous. Germline V gene sequence: CDR1 SGHTA, CDR2 FQGNSA. This CDR3 is built from 12 residues. The V end was cut by 1 base, the J end by 8 bases, with 8 bases between. CDR3 region: CASSLVSVGYTF. For the CDR3, the DNA is TGTGCCAGCAGCTTAGTTTCGGTAGGCTACACCTTC.

This chain uses TRBV18 with TRBJ2-1, with D unclear. V lost 5 bases and J lost 6, with 14 bases in between. The CDR3 sequence is 14 residues long. Germline CDR1 and CDR2: KGHSH and LQKENI. CDR3 DNA: TGTGCCAGCTCAGTCTTCCCGCGTTCCAATGAGCAGTTCTTC. It translates to CASSVFPRSNEQFF.

The J gene is TRBJ1-3, the V gene TRBV18, with TRBD1 as a possible D gene (5 bases). The ends were cut back, 5 bases at V and 4 bases at J, with 12 bases in the middle. In germline, CDR1 is KGHSH, CDR2 LQKENI. This CDR3 has 14 amino acids. The CDR3 loop is CASSSTAAGNTIYF. The CDR3 coding sequence is TGTGCCAGCTCATCGACAGCAGCAGGAAACACCATATATTTT.

V gene TRBV6-6 combines with J gene TRBJ1-5; the D gene is possibly TRBD1 (5 bases). V lost 5 bases and J 6 bases, leaving 14 bases between the germline ends. Per germline, CDR1 MNHNY and CDR2 SVGAGI (reference sequence). This CDR3 has 14 amino acids. The CDR3 protein is CASSMEGRGQPQHF. For the CDR3, the DNA is TGTGCCAGCAGTATGGAAGGGAGGGGTCAGCCCCAGCATTTT.

The V and J genes are TRBV7-2 and TRBJ1-5; the D is unclear. This CDR3 comprises 13 residues. The ends were cut back, 0 bases at V and 0 bases at J, with 0 bases in the middle. Germline CDR1 is SGHTA and CDR2 is FQGNSA. DNA for the CDR3: TGTGCCAGCAGCTTAGCTAGCAATCAGCCCCAGCATTTT. It yields the protein CASSLASNQPQHF.